These 12 T cell receptor beta chains came from one sample sequenced in a study of OX40 agonist ivuxolimab in advanced cancers. Only in-frame clones appear in the TCRdb table, and some are missing; sequencing was by immunoSEQ multiplex PCR. Here the sample spans 37,000 or so clones, approximately 82% being singletons. The specimen comprised CD4+ or CD8+ T cells sorted from blood, sampled in a trial of the OX40 agonist ivuxolimab. The origin of the receptors is an adult with an advanced solid tumor such as melanoma, head and neck, liver or kidney cancer.

This clone was recorded a few times. The rearrangement joins TRBV4-2 to TRBJ2-5; 13 bases agree with TRBD2. Germline values: CDR1 LGHNA, CDR2 YNFKEQ. J gave up 1 base and V 1 base, and 3 bases lay outside the gene matches. The CDR3 consists of 17 residues. Here the CDR3 reads CASSQGTSGGVQETQYF. CDR3 sequence (DNA): TGTGCCAGCAGCCAAGGGACTAGCGGGGGAGTCCAAGAGACCCAGTACTTC.

J is TRBJ1-6 and V is TRBV7-2; 8 positions agree with TRBD1. The CDR3 covers 14 residues. V lost 5 bases and J lost 7; bases outside the gene matches: 4. CDR1 SGHTA and CDR2 FQGNSA come from the germline V gene. CDR3 sequence: CASSRTGFNSPLHF. As DNA, the CDR3 is TGTGCCAGCAGCCGGACAGGGTTCAATTCACCCCTCCACTTT.

The chain carries TRBV19 and TRBJ2-7; D is possibly TRBD1 (5 bases). Per germline, CDR1 LNHDA and CDR2 SQIVND (reference sequence). This CDR3 has 13 amino acids. Trimming stripped 5 bases from V and 6 bases from J, with 14 bases between. The CDR3 sequence: CASSSKGLGEQYF. DNA of the CDR3: TGTGCCAGTAGTTCTAAGGGGCTGGGCGAGCAGTACTTC.

The chain is built from TRBV5-1 and TRBJ1-1; 7 nucleotides match TRBD1. V lost 2 bases and J lost 10; bases outside the gene matches: 8. This CDR3 spans 13 amino acids. Germline-derived CDR1 and CDR2 are SGHRS and YFSETQ. The CDR3 region is CASSLGTVGVAFF. The CDR3 coding sequence is TGCGCCAGCAGCTTAGGGACAGTAGGAGTAGCTTTCTTT.

The CDR3 DNA is TGCGCCAGCAGCCCCCCGGGCAGAGACATTCCCCTCCACTTT. Amino acid sequence: CASSPPGRDIPLHF. This sequence joins TRBV23-1 and TRBJ1-6; the D is unclear. TRBV23-1 is treated as an ORF (open reading frame) with a function not yet certain. Trimming took off 6 bases at V and 13 bases at J, with 19 bases between the two ends. The CDR3 length is 14 residues.

The chain links TRBV5-6 to TRBJ2-1, with 8 bases identical to TRBD2. This CDR3 region has 14 residues. The germline gives CDR1 SGHDT, CDR2 YYEEEE. Germline trimming cut 4 bases from V and 4 bases from J; bases unmatched to any gene: 4. The DNA for the CDR3 is TGTGCCAGCAGCCTAGCGGGTCTATACAATGAGCAGTTCTTC. It encodes CASSLAGLYNEQFF.

The rearrangement links TRBV9 to TRBJ1-3; tentative D call: TRBD1 (5 bases). CDR1 and CDR2 (germline): SGDLS, YYNGEE. Trimming shortened V by 3 bases and J by 3 bases, and 10 bases separated the two germline ends. The CDR3 extends over 14 amino acids. CDR3 nucleotide sequence: TGTGCCAGCAGCGCTGAGGGACTTGGAAACACCATATATTTT. Translating it yields CASSAEGLGNTIYF. The entire variable domain, with the rest obtained from reference TRBV9 and TRBJ1-3, is as follows: DSGVTQTPKHLITATGQRVTLRCSPRSGDLSVYWYQQSLDQGLQFLIQYYNGEERAKGNILERFSAQQFPDLHSELNLSSLELGDSALYFCASSAEGLGNTIYFGEGSWLTVV.

The chain joins TRBV7-3 to TRBJ2-1; 7 positions match TRBD2. The CDR3 loop spans 14 amino acids. CDR1 SGHTA and CDR2 FQGTGA come from the germline V gene. V dropped 2 bases and J dropped 3; count of bases not matched to a gene: 1. The CDR3 coding sequence is TGTGCCAGCAGCTTAGGACTAGACTACAATGAGCAGTTCTTC. Its protein product is CASSLGLDYNEQFF.

The rearrangement joins TRBV11-2 to TRBJ2-7; 7 nucleotides align to TRBD1. J lost 0 bases, V lost 5 bases, and 4 bases had no gene match. In germline, CDR1 is SGHAT, CDR2 FQNNGV. The CDR3 totals 14 residues. The CDR3 sequence: CASSNRDSSYEQYF. Here the CDR3 DNA reads TGTGCCAGCAGCAATCGGGACAGCTCCTACGAGCAGTACTTC.

This clone appeared once. V and J are TRBV6-1 and TRBJ2-2; maybe TRBD1 (6 bases). This CDR3 has 15 amino acids. Germline V CDR1 and CDR2: MNHNS, SASEGT. V was trimmed by 4 bases and J by 6 bases, leaving 15 bases between them. The CDR3 spells CASSVLPSGAGELFF. The CDR3 nucleotides read TGTGCCAGCAGTGTTCTTCCATCAGGGGCCGGGGAGCTGTTTTTT.

In its sample, this clone was seen a few times. The rearrangement links TRBV28 to TRBJ2-7; D may match TRBD1 or TRBD2 (6 bases each). This CDR3 has 16 amino acids. Trimming took off 3 bases at V and 4 bases at J, with 19 bases between the two ends. Germline lookup yields CDR1 MDHEN and CDR2 SYDVKM. The CDR3 nucleotides read TGTGCCAGCAGTTTCATACTTTGGGGGGCTGAGTACGAGCAGTACTTC. It encodes CASSFILWGAEYEQYF.

The chain employs TRBV4-2 and TRBJ2-7; D is ambiguous. Germline V lookup: CDR1 LGHNA, CDR2 YNFKEQ. The CDR3 runs 11 residues. V lost 0 bases, J lost 4 bases, and 1 base lay in between. CDR3 sequence (DNA): TGTGCCAGCAGCCAAGAATACGAGCAGTACTTC. It codes for CASSQEYEQYF.